Sequencing of this T cell receptor (beta chain) was carried out in a study of immune evolution from preneoplasia to lung adenocarcinoma. General study points: Highest clonality occurred in KRAS-mutant, not EGFR-mutant or double wild-type, nodules. From normal lung to invasive adenocarcinoma, top clone frequencies appeared to decrease.

V was shortened by 4 bases and J by 3 bases, with 10 bases between the two germline ends. The CDR3 consists of 13 residues. CDR1 is SGHNT and CDR2 is YYREEE in the germline V gene (reference sequence). Between the mid-2010s and the late 2010s, patients underwent resection in Japan or China. This clone has only a few counts. Its antigen is unknown. Sequencing was performed with immunoSEQ multiplex PCR; in TCRdb, only in-frame clones are kept and a portion is missing. The sample has 3,000 to 4,000 clones, 85% seen once. The sample taken for sequencing was FFPE invasive lung adenocarcinoma tissue. The chain uses TRBV5-4 and TRBJ2-5, with D unresolved. The TCR originated in a person aged 45-60 years with lung adenocarcinoma. DNA of the CDR3: TGTGCCAGCAGCCCGGAGTGGGAAGAGACCCAGTACTTC. Encoded protein: CASSPEWEETQYF.